This TCR beta chain stems from a study of T cells after yellow fever vaccination. This clonotype has a count of ten or more. MiXCR, applied by TCRdb to the 5' RACE reads, yields one record per CDR3 protein. The table has some 350,000 distinct CDR3 sequences, 11% seen once. Trimming removed 4 bases from V and 4 bases from J, with 14 bases in between. CDR1 is SGHDT and CDR2 is YYEEEE in the germline V gene. This CDR3 region has 14 residues. This clonotype was sampled from a man aged 18 to 29 who received the YFV17D yellow fever vaccine. The V gene is TRBV5-6, the J gene TRBJ1-2, with D tentatively TRBD1 (5 bases). This specimen consisted of PBMCs, obtained on the day of the first yellow fever vaccination. CDR3 region: CASSRPDSPYGYTF. The CDR3 nucleotides are TGTGCCAGCAGCCGACCAGACAGCCCCTATGGCTACACCTTC.